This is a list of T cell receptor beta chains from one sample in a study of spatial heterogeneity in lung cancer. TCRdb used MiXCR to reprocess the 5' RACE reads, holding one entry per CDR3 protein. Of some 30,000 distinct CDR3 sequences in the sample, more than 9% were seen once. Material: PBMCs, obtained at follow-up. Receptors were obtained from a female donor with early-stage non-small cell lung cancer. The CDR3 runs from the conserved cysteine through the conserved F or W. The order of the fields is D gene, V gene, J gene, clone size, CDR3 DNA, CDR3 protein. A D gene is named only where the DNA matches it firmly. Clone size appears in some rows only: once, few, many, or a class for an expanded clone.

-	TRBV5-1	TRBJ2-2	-	TGCGCCAGCAGCTTGGTATCTGGGACTAACACCGGGGAGCTGTTTTTT	CASSLVSGTNTGELFF
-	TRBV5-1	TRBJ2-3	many	TGCGCCAGCAGCCCCGTAAGGCAGATAACGCAGTATTTT	CASSPVRQITQYF
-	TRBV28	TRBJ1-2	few	TGTGCCAGCAGTTTATCGGCCAGTGCTGGCTACACCTTC	CASSLSASAGYTF
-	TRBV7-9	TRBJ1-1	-	TGTGCCAGCAGCTTAGTTCCGGTTGACACTGAAGCTTTCTTT	CASSLVPVDTEAFF
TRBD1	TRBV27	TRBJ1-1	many	TGTGCCAGCAGTAATCCGACAGGGGGAATGGCTGAAGCTTTCTTT	CASSNPTGGMAEAFF
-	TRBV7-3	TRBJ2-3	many	TGTGCCAGCAGCTACGGGGGTTCAGATACGCAGTATTTT	CASSYGGSDTQYF
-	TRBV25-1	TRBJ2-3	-	TGTGCCAGCAGTGGGGGGCTGGATACGCAGTATTTT	CASSGGLDTQYF
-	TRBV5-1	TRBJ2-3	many	TGCGCCAGCAGCTTGGCCGACACTGTGGCAGATACGCAGTATTTT	CASSLADTVADTQYF
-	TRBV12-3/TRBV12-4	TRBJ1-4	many	TGTGCCAGCAATGGGCCTTCTGAAAAACTGTTTTTT	CASNGPSEKLFF
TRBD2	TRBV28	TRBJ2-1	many	TGTGCCAGCAGGGGAGCGGGAGCACTAGACAATGAGCAGTTCTTC	CASRGAGALDNEQFF
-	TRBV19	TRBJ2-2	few	TGTGCCAGTAGTATGGCCAGGGTGAGAACCGGGGAGCTGTTTTTT	CASSMARVRTGELFF
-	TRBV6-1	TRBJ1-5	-	TGTGCCAGCAGTGAAAGGGCCCAGGGAGGGACCTCTAGCAATCAGCCCCAGCATTTT	CASSERAQGGTSSNQPQHF
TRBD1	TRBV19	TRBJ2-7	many	TGTGCCAGTAGGGACAGGGCCTACGAGCAGTACTTC	CASRDRAYEQYF
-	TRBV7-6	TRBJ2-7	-	TGTGCCAGCAGCTCTACCGGTGGGGCCCTGTACTTC	CASSSTGGALYF
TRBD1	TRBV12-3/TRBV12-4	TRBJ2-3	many	TGTGCCAGCATTACTATCGCTAGGGACAGGGGAGAGGATACGCAGTATTTT	CASITIARDRGEDTQYF
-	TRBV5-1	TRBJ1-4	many	TGCGCCAGCAGCTTGGAACAGTCCAATGAAAAACTGTTTTTT	CASSLEQSNEKLFF
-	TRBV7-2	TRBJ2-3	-	TGTGCCAGCAGCTTAGATCTAGTGCAAGCTGATACGCAGTATTTT	CASSLDLVQADTQYF
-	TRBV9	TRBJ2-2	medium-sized	TGTGCCAGCAGCCCCTACTGGAACACCGGGGAGCTGTTTTTT	CASSPYWNTGELFF
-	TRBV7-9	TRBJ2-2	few	TGTGCCAGCAGCTCGCTCGGGCTGTCCGGGGAGCTGTTTTTT	CASSSLGLSGELFF
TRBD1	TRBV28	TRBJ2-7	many	TGTGCCAGTTCAGGGACAGGGAACTACGAGCAGTACTTC	CASSGTGNYEQYF
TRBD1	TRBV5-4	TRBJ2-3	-	TGTGCCAGCAGCCTCGGACAGGAGGACTATACGCAGTATTTT	CASSLGQEDYTQYF
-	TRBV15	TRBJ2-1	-	TGTGCCACCAGCAGAGATCTAGGGAGCTCCTACAATGAGCAGTTCTTC	CATSRDLGSSYNEQFF
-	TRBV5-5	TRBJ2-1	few	TGTGCCAGCAGCTTGGTAGAAGTTTCCTATGAGCAGTTCTTC	CASSLVEVSYEQFF
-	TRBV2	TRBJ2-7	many	TGTGCCAGCGGACACGGCTACGAGCAGTACTTC	CASGHGYEQYF
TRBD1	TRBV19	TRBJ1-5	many	TGTGCCAGTAGCCGGACAGGCCAACGGACCAGCCCCACAAATCAGCCCCAGCATTTT	CASSRTGQRTSPTNQPQHF
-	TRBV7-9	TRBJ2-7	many	TGTGCCAGCAGCTCGACTGGGAACTACGAGCAGTACTTC	CASSSTGNYEQYF